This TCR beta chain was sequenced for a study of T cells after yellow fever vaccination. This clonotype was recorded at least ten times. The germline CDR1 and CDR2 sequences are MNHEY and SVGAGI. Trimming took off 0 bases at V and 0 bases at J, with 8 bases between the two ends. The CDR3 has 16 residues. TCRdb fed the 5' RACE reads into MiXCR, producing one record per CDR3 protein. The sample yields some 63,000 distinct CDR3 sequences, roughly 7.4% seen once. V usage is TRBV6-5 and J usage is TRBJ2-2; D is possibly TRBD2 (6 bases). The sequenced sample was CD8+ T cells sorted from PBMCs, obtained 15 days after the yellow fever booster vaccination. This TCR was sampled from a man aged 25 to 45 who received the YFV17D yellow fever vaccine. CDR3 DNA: TGTGCCAGCAGTTACTCCCCGGGAGCGAACACCGGGGAGCTGTTTTTT. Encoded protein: CASSYSPGANTGELFF.